The next 19 T cell receptor beta chains were all read from a single sample in a study of blood T cell repertoires in COVID-19. TCRdb's copy holds only in-frame clones and misses some; the assay was immunoSEQ multiplex PCR. In the table there are approximately 190,000 clones, around 84% of which are singletons. Sequencing input: peripheral blood. All receptors come from a human donor in a cohort sampled during active COVID-19.

The chain joins TRBV6-5 to TRBJ1-5; the D gene is possibly TRBD1 (6 bases). Germline-derived CDR1 and CDR2 are MNHEY and SVGAGI. CDR3 length: 13 residues. With 8 bases removed from V and 3 bases from J, the gap between germline ends came to 11 bases. This chain's CDR3 is CASGTGNNQPQHF. For the CDR3, the DNA is TGTGCCAGCGGAACAGGGAACAATCAGCCCCAGCATTTT.

The genes are TRBV5-1 and TRBJ2-1; 12 nucleotides align to TRBD2. This CDR3 is 16 amino acids long. Unmatched junction bases numbered 9, after V lost 0 bases and J lost 11 bases. Germline V gene data show CDR1 as SGHRS and CDR2 as YFSETQ. This CDR3 is CASSLGLAGGPDKQFF. DNA of the CDR3: TGCGCCAGCAGCTTGGGGCTAGCGGGGGGGCCCGATAAGCAGTTCTTC.

This clone was picked up one time. The genes are TRBV6-5 and TRBJ2-7, with TRBD1 matching 7 bases. Germline assignment: CDR1 MNHEY and CDR2 SVGAGI. J gave up 13 bases and V 6 bases, and 12 bases lay outside the gene matches. The CDR3 sequence is 12 residues long. Written as DNA, the CDR3 is TGTGCCAGCAGAGCCGGTCGACAGGGCGTCTACGTC. It specifies CASRAGRQGVYV.

This clone was seen just once. This chain uses TRBV7-9 with TRBJ1-2; tentatively, D is TRBD1 (6 bases). Germline V gene lookup returns CDR1 SEHNR and CDR2 FQNEAQ (reference sequence). The CDR3 totals 14 residues. Trimming cost V 11 bases and J 4 bases, with 20 bases left between them. The DNA of the CDR3 is TGTGCCTTTTCGGTCCCGGGGGGCAGCTATGGCTACACCTTC. Its translation is CAFSVPGGSYGYTF. Filled out from reference TRBV7-9 and TRBJ1-2, the complete variable domain reads DTGVSQNPRHKITKRGQNVTFRCDPISEHNRLYWYRQTLGQGPEFLTYFQNEAQLEKSRLLSDRFSAERPKGSFSTLEIQRTEQGDSAMYLCAFSVPGGSYGYTFGSGTRLTVV.

V and J are TRBV30 and TRBJ2-1, with 8 bases aligning to TRBD2. Germline V gene lookup returns CDR1 GTSNPN and CDR2 SVGIG (reference sequence). The junction had 3 bases not matched to a gene; V was cut back by 8 bases and J by 0 bases. The CDR3 extends over 13 amino acids. The CDR3 reads CARTSGSYNEQFF. CDR3 bases: TGTGCCCGAACTAGCGGCTCCTACAATGAGCAGTTCTTC.

This clone is a singleton in its sample. This chain uses TRBV5-4 with TRBJ2-1, with D unresolved. This CDR3 is built from 14 residues. Germline V gene data show CDR1 as SGHNT and CDR2 as YYREEE (reference sequence). V was trimmed by 1 base and J by 6 bases, leaving 11 bases between them. The CDR3 spells CASSLIGGFNEQFF. CDR3 DNA: TGTGCCAGCAGCTTGATCGGCGGATTCAATGAGCAGTTCTTC.

The J gene is TRBJ1-2, the V gene TRBV27; 7 nucleotides line up with TRBD1. Germline V CDR1 and CDR2: MNHEY, SMNVEV (reference sequence). The J segment lost 8 bases and the V segment lost 7 bases, leaving 13 bases of the junction unmatched. CDR3 length: 14 residues. CDR3 amino acids: CASTQDRTTRGYTF. The CDR3 nucleotides are TGTGCCAGCACCCAGGACAGGACCACTAGAGGCTACACCTTC.

The chain joins TRBV27 to TRBJ1-5, with TRBD1 identical over 7 bases. There are 17 residues in the CDR3. Germline V gene lookup returns CDR1 MNHEY and CDR2 SMNVEV (reference sequence). V dropped 8 bases and J dropped 2; count of bases not matched to a gene: 15. The CDR3 DNA follows: TGTGCCAGCGGTCTCTCCTCGACAGGGTCTCGCAATCAGCCCCAGCATTTT. Translation: CASGLSSTGSRNQPQHF.

The gene calls are TRBV3-1 (or the pseudogene TRBV3-2) and TRBJ2-1, with 10 bases that match TRBD2. CDR1 and CDR2 from the germline V gene are LGHDT and YNNKEL (reference sequence). CDR3 length equals 16 residues. With 7 bases clipped from V and 5 bases from J, the junction kept 11 bases outside the gene matches. This CDR3 is CASTRNLAGANNEQFF. For the CDR3, the DNA is TGTGCCAGCACAAGGAACCTAGCGGGAGCCAACAATGAGCAGTTCTTC.

The chain is built from TRBV3-1 (or the pseudogene TRBV3-2) and TRBJ2-1, with unresolved D. The CDR3 consists of 13 residues. Trimming pared 1 base from V and 9 bases from J, leaving 10 bases between. Germline loops: CDR1 LGHDT, CDR2 YNNKEL (reference sequence). CDR3 nucleotides: TGTGCCAGCAGCCAAGTTAGCACGGGTGAGCAGTTCTTC. The encoded protein is CASSQVSTGEQFF.

This chain links TRBV29-1 with TRBJ1-1; tentative D call: TRBD1 (6 bases). CDR1 SQVTM and CDR2 ANQGSEA come from the germline V gene. The V and J ends lost 4 bases and 0 bases respectively, with 12 bases between them. The CDR3 totals 14 residues. CDR3 in amino acids: CSVAPQGLNTEAFF. In DNA, the CDR3 is TGCAGCGTTGCCCCACAGGGATTGAACACTGAAGCTTTCTTT.

Here the CDR3 DNA reads TGTGCTAGTGGACCGACAGAGGCACGGCCCGGAAACACCATATATTTT. The encoded protein is CASGPTEARPGNTIYF. This sequence joins TRBV12-5 and TRBJ1-3, with a possible D match to TRBD1 (5 bases). The germline gives CDR1 LGHNT, CDR2 FRNRAP. V lost 6 bases and J lost 4, with 19 bases in between. The CDR3 runs to 16 residues.

The chain is built from TRBV20-1 and TRBJ2-1, with D possibly TRBD2 on 6 matching bases. The V end was cut by 3 bases, the J end by 7 bases, with 16 bases between. CDR1 DFQATT and CDR2 SNEGSKA come from the germline V gene (reference sequence). There are 14 residues in the CDR3. CDR3 nucleotide sequence: TGCAGTGCTAGTCTATTTGCGGGGAGGAATGAGCAGTTCTTC. Protein sequence: CSASLFAGRNEQFF.

The genes are TRBV5-6 and TRBJ1-1; 7 positions match TRBD1. V lost 4 bases and J lost 5; bases outside the gene matches: 8. Looked up from germline, CDR1 is SGHDT and CDR2 is YYEEEE. The CDR3 has 14 amino acids. CDR3 region: CASSLGTVVTEAFF. The CDR3 region has the DNA TGTGCCAGCAGCCTAGGGACAGTAGTTACTGAAGCTTTCTTT.

This chain links TRBV11-3 with TRBJ1-4; TRBD1 aligns across 10 bases. J lost 9 bases, V lost 4 bases, and 8 bases had no gene match. CDR3 length equals 15 residues. The germline V gene encodes CDR1 SGHNT and CDR2 YENEEA. CDR3 DNA: TGTGCCAGCAGCTCCGGGACAGGGGCGCTAAAAAAACTGTTTTTT. This sequence encodes CASSSGTGALKKLFF.

The CDR3 nucleotides read TGTGCCAGTAGTATATCTCGGAACACCGGGGAGCTGTTTTTT. This encodes CASSISRNTGELFF. The gene calls are TRBV19 and TRBJ2-2; D unresolved. The CDR3 has 14 amino acids. Trimming took 2 bases from V and 1 from J, leaving 5 bases between them. Germline V gene data show CDR1 as LNHDA and CDR2 as SQIVND (reference sequence).

This chain joins TRBV29-1 and TRBJ1-4; D is perhaps TRBD1 (5 bases). V lost 1 base and J 7 bases, leaving 13 bases between the germline ends. CDR3 length: 14 amino acids. Germline loops: CDR1 SQVTM, CDR2 ANQGSEA. The CDR3 region is CSVEGQQDPEKLFF. The CDR3 DNA reads TGCAGCGTTGAAGGACAACAGGACCCTGAAAAACTGTTTTTT.

The V gene is TRBV7-2, the J gene TRBJ1-6; D not resolved. CDR3 length equals 14 residues. Looked up from germline, CDR1 is SGHTA and CDR2 is FQGNSA. Between the trimmed V and J ends, which lost 5 bases and 4 bases, there was a span of 9 bases. In DNA form, the CDR3 reads TGTGCCAGCAGCCTCTCTGCGTATAATTCACCCCTCCACTTT. It specifies CASSLSAYNSPLHF.

The rearrangement links TRBV16 to TRBJ2-2; possibly TRBD1 for D (6 bases). V was pared by 4 bases and J by 6 bases, with 12 bases between. The CDR3 has 14 residues. The V gene's germline CDR1 is KGHSY and CDR2 FQNENV. CDR3 region: CASSLQGQAGELFF. The DNA for the CDR3 is TGTGCCAGCAGCCTACAGGGTCAAGCCGGGGAGCTGTTTTTT. Full variable domain (missing parts from reference TRBV16 and TRBJ2-2): GEEVAQTPKHLVRGEGQKAKLYCAPIKGHSYVFWYQQVLKNEFKFLISFQNENVFDETGMPKERFSAKCLPNSPCSLEIQATKLEDSAVYFCASSLQGQAGELFFGEGSRLTVL.